These T cell receptor beta chains were read from a single sample in a study of radiation and T cells in renal cell carcinoma. The assay was immunoSEQ multiplex PCR, and TCRdb's table has in-frame clones only and misses some. The sample holds 120,000 to 150,000 clones, 88% seen once. The sample here was blood, taken from a patient whose treatment included radiotherapy and nephrectomy. Every receptor here comes from a woman aged 70 to 79 with renal cell carcinoma. Both conserved end residues are part of each CDR3. Size is stated for part of the rows, as once, few or many counts, or as a class when the clone is expanded.

V: TRBV5-1
size: .
CDR3: CASSVKGQGAGELFF

V: TRBV2
size: .
CDR3: CASSEDRWGGWNTIYF

V: TRBV5-1
size: .
CDR3: CASSPTSVGETQYF

V: TRBV9
size: .
CDR3: CASSVGVVGRTDTQYF

V: TRBV9
size: .
CDR3: CASSVGVVRAYNEQFF

V: TRBV5-1
size: .
CDR3: CASTLVGQTNTGELFF

V: TRBV5-6
size: .
CDR3: CASSLRGNNSPLHF

V: TRBV19
size: once
CDR3: CASSKDRAHYSNQPQHF

V: TRBV30
size: .
CDR3: CAWRTPGQGIERVHF

V: TRBV4-3
size: .
CDR3: CASSQVAGGYNEQFF

V: TRBV4-3
size: .
CDR3: CASSHTSGASSYEQYF

V: TRBV7-3
size: .
CDR3: CASSFRTGFANTGELFF

V: TRBV19
size: .
CDR3: CASSVRREKLFF

V: TRBV5-1
size: .
CDR3: CASSSGDRGRGTDTQYF

V: TRBV11-2
size: .
CDR3: CASSLDTLRIPYF

V: TRBV6-1
size: .
CDR3: CASSKTGRTEAFF

V: TRBV6-6
size: .
CDR3: CASRIGTDSPLHF

V: TRBV28
size: .
CDR3: CASSPQGWGNIQYF

V: TRBV2
size: .
CDR3: CASTQGETQYF

V: TRBV30
size: .
CDR3: CAWSVEGTTALSGANVLTF

V: TRBV6-5
size: .
CDR3: CASSYSGRGQDEQYF

V: TRBV6-5
size: .
CDR3: CASSLAGSSYNEQFF

V: TRBV5-8
size: .
CDR3: CASSLALGFSGYTF

V: TRBV6-4
size: .
CDR3: CASSVTGGGTEAFF

V: TRBV19
size: .
CDR3: CASSRYQETQYF

V: TRBV9
size: .
CDR3: CASSVASGAIGETQYF

V: TRBV4-3
size: .
CDR3: CASSQGDSYGNTIYF

V: TRBV2
size: .
CDR3: CASSGPGLAEQETQYF

V: TRBV2
size: .
CDR3: CASSEQRTTYGYTF

V: TRBV7-2
size: .
CDR3: CASSLAGTGGFTEAFF

V: TRBV4-2
size: .
CDR3: CASSQDWQGSQPQHF

V: TRBV28
size: .
CDR3: CASGGQGSGNTIYF

V: TRBV27
size: .
CDR3: CASSSGQGGGSPLHF

V: TRBV19
size: .
CDR3: CASIEGAGQQPQHF

V: TRBV5-1
size: .
CDR3: CASSLIGSGANVLTF

V: TRBV4-3
size: .
CDR3: CASSQEGRGGYEQYF

V: TRBV11-2
size: .
CDR3: CASSLSRQPHEQYF

V: TRBV4-2
size: .
CDR3: CASSQDPRTVSYEQYF

V: TRBV19
size: once
CDR3: CASRRLAGATDTQYF

V: TRBV28
size: .
CDR3: CASSELITEAFF

V: TRBV7-8
size: .
CDR3: CASSAREGFTGELFF

V: TRBV6-4
size: .
CDR3: CASSDTGASNSPLHF

V: TRBV7-9
size: .
CDR3: CASSLNGEYGYTF

V: TRBV19
size: once
CDR3: CASRSQGNQPQHF

V: TRBV28
size: .
CDR3: CASSHRGRVAGNTIYF

V: TRBV28
size: .
CDR3: CASSLSGGAGQFF

V: TRBV6-1
size: .
CDR3: CASSEGPDSGNTIYF

V: TRBV11-3
size: once
CDR3: CASSSAPTGGKQYF

V: TRBV5-1
size: .
CDR3: CASSLGRVYNEKLFF

V: TRBV15
size: once
CDR3: CASQRGAQETQYF

V: TRBV29-1
size: once
CDR3: CSCRVSITYEQYF

V: TRBV6-1
size: once
CDR3: CASSSDPYEQYF